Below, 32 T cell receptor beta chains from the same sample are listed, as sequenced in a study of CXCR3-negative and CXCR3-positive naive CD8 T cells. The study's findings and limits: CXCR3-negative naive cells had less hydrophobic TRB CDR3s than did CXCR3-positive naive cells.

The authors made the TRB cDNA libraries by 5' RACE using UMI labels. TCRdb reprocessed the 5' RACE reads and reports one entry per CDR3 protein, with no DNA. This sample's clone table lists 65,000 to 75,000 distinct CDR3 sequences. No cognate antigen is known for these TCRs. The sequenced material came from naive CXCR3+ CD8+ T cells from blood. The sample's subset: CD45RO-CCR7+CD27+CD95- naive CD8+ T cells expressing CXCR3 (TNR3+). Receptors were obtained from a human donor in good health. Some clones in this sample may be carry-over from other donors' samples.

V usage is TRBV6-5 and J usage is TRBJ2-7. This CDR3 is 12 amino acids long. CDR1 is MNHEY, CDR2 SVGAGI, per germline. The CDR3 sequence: CASRLPPFEQYF.

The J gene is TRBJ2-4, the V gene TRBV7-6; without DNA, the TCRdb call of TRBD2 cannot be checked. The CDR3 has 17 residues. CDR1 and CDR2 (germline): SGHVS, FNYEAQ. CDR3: CASSWGLAGQGIDIQYF.

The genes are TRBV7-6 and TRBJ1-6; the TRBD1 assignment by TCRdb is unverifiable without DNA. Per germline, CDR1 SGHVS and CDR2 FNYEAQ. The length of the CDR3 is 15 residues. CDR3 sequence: CASSPGQGLASPLHF.

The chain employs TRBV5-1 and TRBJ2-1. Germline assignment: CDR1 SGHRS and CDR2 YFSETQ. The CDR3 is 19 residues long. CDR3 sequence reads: CASSPDYIITSRGDNEQFF.

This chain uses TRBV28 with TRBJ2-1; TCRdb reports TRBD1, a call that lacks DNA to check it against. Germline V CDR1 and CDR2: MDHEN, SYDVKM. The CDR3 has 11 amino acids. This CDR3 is CASKWGPEQFF.

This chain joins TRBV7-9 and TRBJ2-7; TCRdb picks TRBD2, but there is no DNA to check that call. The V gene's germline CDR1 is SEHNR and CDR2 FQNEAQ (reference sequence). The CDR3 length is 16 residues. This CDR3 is CASSVVSGTISYEQYF.

The CDR3 reads CSVGAENQETQYF. The genes are TRBV29-1 and TRBJ2-5; TCRdb gives TRBD1 as the D gene, but with no DNA this cannot be confirmed. This CDR3 contains 13 residues. Germline CDR1 is SQVTM and CDR2 is ANQGSEA.

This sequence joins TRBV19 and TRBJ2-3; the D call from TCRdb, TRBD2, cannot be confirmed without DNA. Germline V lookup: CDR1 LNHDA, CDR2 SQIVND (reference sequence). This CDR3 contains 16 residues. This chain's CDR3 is CASSIWSGGSTDTQYF.

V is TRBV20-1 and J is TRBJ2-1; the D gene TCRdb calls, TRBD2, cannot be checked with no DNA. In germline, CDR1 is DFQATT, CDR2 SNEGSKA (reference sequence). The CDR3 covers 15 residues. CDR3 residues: CSARPPSGGYNEQFF.

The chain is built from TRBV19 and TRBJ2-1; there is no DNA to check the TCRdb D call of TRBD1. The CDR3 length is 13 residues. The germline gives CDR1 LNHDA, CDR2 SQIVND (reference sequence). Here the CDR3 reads CASSIPQGGEQFF.

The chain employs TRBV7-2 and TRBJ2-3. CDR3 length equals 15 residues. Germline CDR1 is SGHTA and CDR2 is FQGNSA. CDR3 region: CASSLEYLSTDTQYF.

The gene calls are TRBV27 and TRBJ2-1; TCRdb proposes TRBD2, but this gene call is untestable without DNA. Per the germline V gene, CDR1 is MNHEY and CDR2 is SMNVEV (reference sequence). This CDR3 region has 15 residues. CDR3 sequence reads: CASRSSGGDYNEQFF.

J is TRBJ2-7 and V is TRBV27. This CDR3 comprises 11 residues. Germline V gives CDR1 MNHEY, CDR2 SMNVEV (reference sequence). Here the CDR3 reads CASSGPYEQYF.

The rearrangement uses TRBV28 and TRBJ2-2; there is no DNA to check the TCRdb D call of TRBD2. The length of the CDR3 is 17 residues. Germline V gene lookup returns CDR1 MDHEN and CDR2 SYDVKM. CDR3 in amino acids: CASRQIGAGEWTGELFF. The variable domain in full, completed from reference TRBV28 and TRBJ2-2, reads DVKVTQSSRYLVKRTGEKVFLECVQDMDHENMFWYRQDPGLGLRLIYFSYDVKMKEKGDIPEGYSVSREKKERFSLILESASTNQTSMYLCASRQIGAGEWTGELFFGEGSRLTVL.

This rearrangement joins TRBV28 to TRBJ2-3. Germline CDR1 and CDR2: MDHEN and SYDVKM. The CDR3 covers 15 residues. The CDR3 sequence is CASSLPGVGTDTQYF.

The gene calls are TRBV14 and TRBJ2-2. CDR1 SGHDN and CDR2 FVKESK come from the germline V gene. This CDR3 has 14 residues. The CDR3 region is CASSQDRNTGELFF.

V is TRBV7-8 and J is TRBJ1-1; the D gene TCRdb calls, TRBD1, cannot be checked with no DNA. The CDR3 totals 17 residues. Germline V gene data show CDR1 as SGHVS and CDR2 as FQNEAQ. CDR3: CASSSFDRAEMNTEAFF. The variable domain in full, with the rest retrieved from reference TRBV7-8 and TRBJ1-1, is GAGVSQSPRYKVAKRGQDVALRCDPISGHVSLFWYQQALGQGPEFLTYFQNEAQLDKSGLPSDRFFAERPEGSVSTLKIQRTQQEDSAVYLCASSSFDRAEMNTEAFFGQGTRLTVV.

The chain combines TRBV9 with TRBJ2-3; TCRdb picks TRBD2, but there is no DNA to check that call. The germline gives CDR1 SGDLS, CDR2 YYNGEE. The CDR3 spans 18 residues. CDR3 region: CASSVPESSGELTDTQYF. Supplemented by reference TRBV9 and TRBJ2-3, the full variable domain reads DSGVTQTPKHLITATGQRVTLRCSPRSGDLSVYWYQQSLDQGLQFLIQYYNGEERAKGNILERFSAQQFPDLHSELNLSSLELGDSALYFCASSVPESSGELTDTQYFGPGTRLTVL.

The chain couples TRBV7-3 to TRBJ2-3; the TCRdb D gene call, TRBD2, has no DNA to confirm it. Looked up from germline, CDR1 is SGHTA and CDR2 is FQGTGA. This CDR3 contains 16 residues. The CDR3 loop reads CASSPRLAGVTDTQYF.

Here the CDR3 reads CASSQTGGGYGYTF. V gene TRBV7-9 combines with J gene TRBJ1-2; the D gene TCRdb calls, TRBD1, cannot be checked with no DNA. The length of the CDR3 is 14 residues. Germline-derived CDR1 and CDR2 are SEHNR and FQNEAQ (reference sequence).

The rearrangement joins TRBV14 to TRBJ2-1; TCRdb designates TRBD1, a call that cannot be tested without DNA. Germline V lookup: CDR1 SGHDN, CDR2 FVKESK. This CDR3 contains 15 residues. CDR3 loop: CASSQRGSSYNEQFF.

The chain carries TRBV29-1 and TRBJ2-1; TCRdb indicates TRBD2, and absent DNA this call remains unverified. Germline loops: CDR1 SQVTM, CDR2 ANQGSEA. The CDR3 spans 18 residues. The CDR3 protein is CSVGPSLLRTSVVIEQFF.

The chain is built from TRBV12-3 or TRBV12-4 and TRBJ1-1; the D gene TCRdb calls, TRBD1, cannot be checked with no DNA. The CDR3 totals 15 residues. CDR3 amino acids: CASGIRDSGLPEAFF.

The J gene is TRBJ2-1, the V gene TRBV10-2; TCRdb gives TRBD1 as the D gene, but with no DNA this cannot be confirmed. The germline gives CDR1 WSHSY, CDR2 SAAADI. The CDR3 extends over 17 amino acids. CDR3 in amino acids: CASSAALPGVGYNEQFF.

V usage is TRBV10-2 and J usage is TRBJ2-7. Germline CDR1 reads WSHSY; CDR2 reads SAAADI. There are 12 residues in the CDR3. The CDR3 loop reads CASSLGQIEQYF.

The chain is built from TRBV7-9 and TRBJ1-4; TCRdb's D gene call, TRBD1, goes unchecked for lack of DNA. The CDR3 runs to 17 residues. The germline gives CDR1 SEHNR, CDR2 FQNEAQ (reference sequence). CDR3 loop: CASSLALLGTGNEKLFF.

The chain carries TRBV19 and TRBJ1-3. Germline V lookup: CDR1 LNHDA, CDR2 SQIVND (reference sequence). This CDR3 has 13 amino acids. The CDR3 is CASTSYPGNTIYF.

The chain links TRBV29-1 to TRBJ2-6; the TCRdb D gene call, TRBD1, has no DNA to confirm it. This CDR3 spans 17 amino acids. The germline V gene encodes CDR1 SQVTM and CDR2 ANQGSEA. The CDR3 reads CSVAIQGRFSGANVLTF.

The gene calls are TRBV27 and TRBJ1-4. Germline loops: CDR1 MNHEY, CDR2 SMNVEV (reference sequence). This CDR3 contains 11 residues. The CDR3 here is CASGIGVKLFF.

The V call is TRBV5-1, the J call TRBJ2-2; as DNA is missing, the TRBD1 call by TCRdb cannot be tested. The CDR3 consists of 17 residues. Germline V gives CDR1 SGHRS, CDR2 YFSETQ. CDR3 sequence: CASSSWGASVDTGELFF.

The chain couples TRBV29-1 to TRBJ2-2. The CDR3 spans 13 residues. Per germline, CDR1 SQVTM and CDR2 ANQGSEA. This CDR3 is CSVDQIYTGELFF.

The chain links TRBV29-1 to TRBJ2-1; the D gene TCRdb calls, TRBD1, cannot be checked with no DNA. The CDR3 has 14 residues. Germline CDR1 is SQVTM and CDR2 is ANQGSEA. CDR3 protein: CSVEGTGAVNEQFF.